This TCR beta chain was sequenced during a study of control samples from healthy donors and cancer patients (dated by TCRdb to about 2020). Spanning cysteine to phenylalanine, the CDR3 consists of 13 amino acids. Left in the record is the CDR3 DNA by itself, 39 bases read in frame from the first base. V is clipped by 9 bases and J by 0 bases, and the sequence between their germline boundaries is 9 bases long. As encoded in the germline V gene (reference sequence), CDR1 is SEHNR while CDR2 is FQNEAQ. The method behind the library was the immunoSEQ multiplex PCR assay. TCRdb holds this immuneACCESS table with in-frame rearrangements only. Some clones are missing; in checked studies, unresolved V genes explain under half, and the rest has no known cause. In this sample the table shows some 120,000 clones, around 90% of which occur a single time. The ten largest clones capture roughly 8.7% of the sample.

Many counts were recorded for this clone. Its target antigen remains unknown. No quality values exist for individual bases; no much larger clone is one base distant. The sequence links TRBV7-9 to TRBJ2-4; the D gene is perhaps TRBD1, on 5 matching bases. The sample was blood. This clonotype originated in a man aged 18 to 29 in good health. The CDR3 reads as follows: CASQGLAKNIQYF. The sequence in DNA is TGTGCCAGTCAGGGTCTAGCCAAAAACATTCAGTACTTC.